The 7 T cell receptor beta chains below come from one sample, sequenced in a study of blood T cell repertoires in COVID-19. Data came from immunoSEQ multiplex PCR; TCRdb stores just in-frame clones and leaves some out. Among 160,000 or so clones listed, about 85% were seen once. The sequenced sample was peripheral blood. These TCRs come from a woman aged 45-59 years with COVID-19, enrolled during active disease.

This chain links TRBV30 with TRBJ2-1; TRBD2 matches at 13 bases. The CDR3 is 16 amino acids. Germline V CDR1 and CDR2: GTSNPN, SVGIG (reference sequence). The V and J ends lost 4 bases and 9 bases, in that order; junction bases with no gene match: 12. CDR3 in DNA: TGTGCCTGGACAGCACAACTAGCGGGGGGGCCAGGTGAGCAGTTCTTC. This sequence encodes CAWTAQLAGGPGEQFF.

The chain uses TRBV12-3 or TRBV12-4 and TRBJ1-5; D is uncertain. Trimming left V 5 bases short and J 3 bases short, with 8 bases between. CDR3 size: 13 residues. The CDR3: CASSGRVNQPQHF. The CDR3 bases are TGTGCCAGCAGTGGGAGGGTCAATCAGCCCCAGCATTTT.

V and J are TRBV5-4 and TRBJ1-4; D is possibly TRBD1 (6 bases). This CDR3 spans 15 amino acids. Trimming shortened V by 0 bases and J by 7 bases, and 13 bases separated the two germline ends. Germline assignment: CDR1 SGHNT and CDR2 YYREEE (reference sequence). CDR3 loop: CASSLAAGAVEKLFF. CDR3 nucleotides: TGTGCCAGCAGCTTGGCGGCGGGGGCCGTTGAAAAACTGTTTTTT.

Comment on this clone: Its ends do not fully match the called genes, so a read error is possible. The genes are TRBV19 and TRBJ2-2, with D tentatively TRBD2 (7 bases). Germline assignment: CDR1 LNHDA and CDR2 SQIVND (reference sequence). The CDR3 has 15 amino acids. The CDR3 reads CVSSPGGRLTGELFF. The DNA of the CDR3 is TGTGTCAGTAGCCCCGGGGGGCGCCTTACCGGGGAGCTGTTTTTT. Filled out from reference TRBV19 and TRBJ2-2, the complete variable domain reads DGGITQSPKYLFRKEGQNVTLSCEQNLNHDAMYWYRQDPGQGLRLIYYSQIVNDFQKGDIAEGYSVSREKKESFPLTVTSAQKNPTAFYLCVSSPGGRLTGELFFGEGSRLTVL.

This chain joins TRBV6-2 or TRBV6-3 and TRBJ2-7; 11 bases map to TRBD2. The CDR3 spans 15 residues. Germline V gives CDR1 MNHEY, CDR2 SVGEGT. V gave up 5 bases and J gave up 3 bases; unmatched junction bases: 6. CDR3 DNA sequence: TGTGCCAGCAGTCTTCTAGCGGGGGGATTCTACGAGCAGTACTTC. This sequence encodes CASSLLAGGFYEQYF.

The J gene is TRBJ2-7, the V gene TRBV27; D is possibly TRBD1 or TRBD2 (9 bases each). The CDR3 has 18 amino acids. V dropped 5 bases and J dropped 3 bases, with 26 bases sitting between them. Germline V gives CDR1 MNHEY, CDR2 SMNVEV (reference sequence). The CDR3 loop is CASSPGQGGSGGVYEQYF. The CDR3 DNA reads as TGTGCCAGCAGTCCGGGACAGGGTGGTAGCGGGGGAGTCTACGAGCAGTACTTC.

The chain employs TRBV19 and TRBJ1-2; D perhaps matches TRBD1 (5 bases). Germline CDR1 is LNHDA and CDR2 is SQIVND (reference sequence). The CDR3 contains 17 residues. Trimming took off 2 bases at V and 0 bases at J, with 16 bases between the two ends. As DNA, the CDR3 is TGTGCCAGTAGTATAATTCCAGACGTGACAGCTAACTATGGCTACACCTTC. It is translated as CASSIIPDVTANYGYTF.